This is a list of T cell receptor beta chains from one sample in a study of cytomegalovirus exposure and HLA in healthy donors. Libraries were prepared by immunoSEQ multiplex PCR; TCRdb keeps only in-frame clonotypes and omits some of them. The table records 190,000 or so clones, 80% of them present only once. The sequenced material came from PBMCs. The receptor set was obtained from a boy aged 10-17 years in good health and CMV-seronegative. Both conserved end residues are part of each CDR3. The order of the fields is D gene, V gene, clone size, J gene, CDR3 protein, CDR3 DNA. D genes are given only for firm matches. Only some rows state a clone size, as once, few, many or a class for expanded clones.

d_call: .; v_call: TRBV9; clone_size: .; j_call: TRBJ1-1; cdr3_aa: CASSVGSGPKVQVF; cdr3_nt: TGTGCCAGCAGCGTAGGGTCAGGGCCCAAGGTTCAGGTCTTT
d_call: TRBD2; v_call: TRBV30; clone_size: .; j_call: TRBJ2-1; cdr3_aa: CAWSVRLAGGNEQFF; cdr3_nt: TGTGCCTGGAGTGTTAGACTAGCGGGGGGCAATGAGCAGTTCTTC
d_call: TRBD1; v_call: TRBV7-9; clone_size: .; j_call: TRBJ2-5; cdr3_aa: CASSLDRVAEETQYF; cdr3_nt: TGTGCCAGCAGCCTGGACAGGGTCGCGGAAGAGACCCAGTACTTC
d_call: TRBD2; v_call: TRBV9; clone_size: .; j_call: TRBJ2-5; cdr3_aa: CASSALAGEGETQYF; cdr3_nt: TGTGCCAGCAGCGCACTAGCGGGAGAGGGAGAGACCCAGTACTTC
d_call: .; v_call: TRBV5-8; clone_size: once; j_call: TRBJ1-4; cdr3_aa: CASSFGGGNEKLFF; cdr3_nt: TGTGCCAGCAGCTTCGGGGGGGGTAATGAAAAACTGTTTTTT
d_call: .; v_call: TRBV6-5; clone_size: .; j_call: TRBJ1-1; cdr3_aa: CASSYRGGEAFF; cdr3_nt: TGTGCCAGCAGTTACAGGGGGGGTGAAGCTTTCTTT
d_call: TRBD1; v_call: TRBV4-1; clone_size: .; j_call: TRBJ1-2; cdr3_aa: CASSQGLLTGGDGYTF; cdr3_nt: TGCGCCAGCAGCCAAGGTCTCCTTACAGGGGGAGATGGCTACACCTTC
d_call: TRBD1; v_call: TRBV7-2; clone_size: .; j_call: TRBJ2-7; cdr3_aa: CASSFSGGAEYEQYF; cdr3_nt: TGTGCCAGCAGCTTTTCAGGGGGAGCTGAGTACGAGCAGTACTTC
d_call: .; v_call: TRBV10-3; clone_size: few; j_call: TRBJ1-1; cdr3_aa: CAISERTESMNTEAFF; cdr3_nt: TGTGCCATCAGTGAAAGGACAGAATCCATGAACACTGAAGCTTTCTTT
d_call: .; v_call: TRBV2; clone_size: .; j_call: TRBJ2-7; cdr3_aa: CASNQDAGGLDEQYF; cdr3_nt: TGTGCCAGCAACCAGGACGCCGGGGGATTGGACGAGCAGTACTTC
d_call: TRBD2; v_call: TRBV6-1; clone_size: few; j_call: TRBJ2-5; cdr3_aa: CASSALAGDQETQYF; cdr3_nt: TGTGCCAGCAGTGCACTAGCGGGGGATCAAGAGACCCAGTACTTC
d_call: .; v_call: TRBV30; clone_size: few; j_call: TRBJ2-2; cdr3_aa: CAWKPGQLHTGELFF; cdr3_nt: TGTGCCTGGAAGCCCGGACAGCTCCACACCGGGGAGCTGTTTTTT
d_call: TRBD1; v_call: TRBV4-3; clone_size: few; j_call: TRBJ2-5; cdr3_aa: CASSLTGARLQETQYF; cdr3_nt: TGCGCCAGCAGCCTGACAGGGGCGCGCTTACAAGAGACCCAGTACTTC
d_call: .; v_call: TRBV10-1; clone_size: .; j_call: TRBJ1-1; cdr3_aa: CASSVGLTATEAFF; cdr3_nt: TGCGCCAGCAGTGTGGGACTTACGGCCACTGAAGCTTTCTTT
d_call: TRBD2; v_call: TRBV11-3; clone_size: .; j_call: TRBJ2-2; cdr3_aa: CASSTSGRAHGELFF; cdr3_nt: TGTGCCAGCAGTACTAGCGGGAGGGCCCACGGGGAGCTGTTTTTT
d_call: .; v_call: TRBV9; clone_size: .; j_call: TRBJ1-2; cdr3_aa: CASSDLSPVDSYGYTF; cdr3_nt: TGTGCCAGCAGCGACTTATCCCCCGTAGACAGCTATGGCTACACCTTC
d_call: TRBD1; v_call: TRBV5-4; clone_size: .; j_call: TRBJ2-3; cdr3_aa: CASSWRPGQGMADTQYF; cdr3_nt: TGTGCCAGCAGCTGGCGGCCGGGACAGGGGATGGCAGATACGCAGTATTTT
d_call: TRBD1; v_call: TRBV30; clone_size: .; j_call: TRBJ2-2; cdr3_aa: CAWSSGTGHTGELFF; cdr3_nt: TGTGCCTGGAGTTCCGGGACAGGCCACACCGGGGAGCTGTTTTTT
d_call: TRBD1; v_call: TRBV5-6; clone_size: .; j_call: TRBJ1-5; cdr3_aa: CASSSDRVGNQPQHF; cdr3_nt: TGTGCCAGCAGCTCCGACAGGGTCGGCAATCAGCCCCAGCATTTT
d_call: TRBD2; v_call: TRBV6-1; clone_size: once; j_call: TRBJ2-1; cdr3_aa: CATRGDAYNEQFF; cdr3_nt: TGTGCCACACGGGGGGACGCCTACAATGAGCAGTTCTTC
d_call: .; v_call: TRBV6-1; clone_size: .; j_call: TRBJ1-1; cdr3_aa: CASSEEGGGGNTEAFF; cdr3_nt: TGTGCCAGCAGTGAAGAAGGAGGCGGAGGGAACACTGAAGCTTTCTTT
d_call: TRBD1; v_call: TRBV11-2; clone_size: .; j_call: TRBJ2-7; cdr3_aa: CASSSHTGDGHYEQYF; cdr3_nt: TGTGCCAGCAGCTCTCACACAGGGGACGGGCACTACGAGCAGTACTTC
d_call: .; v_call: TRBV9; clone_size: .; j_call: TRBJ1-6; cdr3_aa: CASSSYGTRNSPLHF; cdr3_nt: TGTGCCAGCAGTTCGTACGGGACAAGGAATTCACCCCTCCACTTT
d_call: TRBD2; v_call: TRBV9; clone_size: .; j_call: TRBJ2-1; cdr3_aa: CASSGRDPAGVGEQFF; cdr3_nt: TGTGCCAGCAGCGGACGGGACCCAGCGGGAGTAGGCGAGCAGTTCTTC
d_call: .; v_call: TRBV7-9; clone_size: few; j_call: TRBJ1-2; cdr3_aa: CASKEVRQTYGYTF; cdr3_nt: TGTGCCAGCAAGGAGGTCAGACAAACCTATGGCTACACCTTC
d_call: .; v_call: TRBV27; clone_size: .; j_call: TRBJ1-2; cdr3_aa: CASSLNPGDYGYTF; cdr3_nt: TGTGCCAGCAGTTTAAACCCAGGGGACTATGGCTACACCTTC
d_call: .; v_call: TRBV9; clone_size: .; j_call: TRBJ2-5; cdr3_aa: CASSVGLREEETQYF; cdr3_nt: TGTGCCAGCAGCGTCGGACTCCGGGAAGAAGAGACCCAGTACTTC
d_call: .; v_call: TRBV27; clone_size: .; j_call: TRBJ1-3; cdr3_aa: CASRDTGTGTIYF; cdr3_nt: TGTGCCAGCAGAGACACAGGAACCGGCACCATATATTTT
d_call: TRBD1; v_call: TRBV29-1; clone_size: .; j_call: TRBJ1-2; cdr3_aa: CSVEGRDRQHYGYTF; cdr3_nt: TGCAGCGTTGAGGGGCGGGACAGGCAACACTATGGCTACACCTTC
d_call: .; v_call: TRBV7-2; clone_size: .; j_call: TRBJ2-3; cdr3_aa: CASRVLAWGTDTQYF; cdr3_nt: TGTGCCAGCAGGGTTTTAGCTTGGGGCACAGATACGCAGTATTTT
d_call: .; v_call: TRBV5-1; clone_size: .; j_call: TRBJ2-5; cdr3_aa: CASTTQGGYQETQYF; cdr3_nt: TGCGCCAGCACCACCCAGGGGGGCTACCAAGAGACCCAGTACTTC
d_call: TRBD1; v_call: TRBV5-8; clone_size: once; j_call: TRBJ2-7; cdr3_aa: CASSLFWRDRGINEQYF; cdr3_nt: TGTGCCAGCAGCTTGTTTTGGCGGGACAGGGGGATCAACGAGCAGTACTTC
d_call: TRBD2; v_call: TRBV11-3; clone_size: .; j_call: TRBJ2-7; cdr3_aa: CASSFAGTRDYEQYF; cdr3_nt: TGTGCCAGCAGCTTCGCCGGGACTAGAGACTACGAGCAGTACTTC
d_call: .; v_call: TRBV7-9; clone_size: .; j_call: TRBJ1-2; cdr3_aa: CASSFDGELYGYTF; cdr3_nt: TGTGCCAGCAGCTTTGACGGAGAACTCTATGGCTACACCTTC
d_call: TRBD2; v_call: TRBV19; clone_size: .; j_call: TRBJ2-7; cdr3_aa: CASSYRGERESNEQYF; cdr3_nt: TGTGCCAGTAGTTATAGAGGCGAGCGGGAATCGAACGAGCAGTACTTC